These 7 T cell receptor beta chains were sequenced from one sample in a study of OX40 agonist ivuxolimab in advanced cancers. Assay used: immunoSEQ multiplex PCR; TCRdb lists only in-frame clones, some missing. The sample shows roughly 34,000 clones, over 65% of them seen only once. Sample: CD4+ or CD8+ T cells sorted from blood, taken in a trial of the OX40 agonist ivuxolimab. These receptors originate from an adult with an advanced solid tumor such as melanoma, head and neck, liver or kidney cancer.

V gene TRBV7-9 combines with J gene TRBJ2-5, with a possible D match to TRBD2 (5 bases). In germline, CDR1 is SEHNR, CDR2 FQNEAQ (reference sequence). The V and J ends lost 1 base and 0 bases respectively, with 15 bases between them. CDR3 size: 17 residues. CDR3 in amino acids: CASSLGFGDSDQETQYF. The CDR3 DNA sequence: TGTGCCAGCAGCTTAGGTTTCGGGGATTCGGACCAAGAGACCCAGTACTTC.

V usage is TRBV4-2 and J usage is TRBJ2-3, with 11 nucleotides matching TRBD2. There are 19 residues in the CDR3. With V trimmed by 3 bases and J by 1 base, 12 bases remained unmatched. CDR1 is LGHNA and CDR2 is YNFKEQ in the germline V gene. DNA of the CDR3: TGTGCCAGCAGCCACCCCCACCCACTAGCGGGGGCTCGCACAGATACGCAGTATTTT. Translation gives CASSHPHPLAGARTDTQYF.

This chain connects TRBV13 to TRBJ2-5, with 9 bases aligning to TRBD2. The germline V gene has CDR1 PRHDT and CDR2 FYEKMQ (reference sequence). The length of the CDR3 is 16 residues. The V and J ends lost 4 bases and 3 bases, in that order; junction bases with no gene match: 9. The CDR3 spells CASSSTQTSGEETQYF. Written as DNA, the CDR3 is TGTGCCAGCAGCTCTACCCAGACTAGCGGAGAAGAGACCCAGTACTTC.

This clone is medium-sized (0.01 to 0.1%). CDR3 amino acids: CASSQRQNQETQYF. In nucleotides, the CDR3 is TGTGCCAGCAGCCAAAGACAGAATCAAGAGACCCAGTACTTC. The chain links TRBV5-4 to TRBJ2-5; D is possibly TRBD1 (5 bases). Trimming shortened V by 4 bases and J by 2 bases, and 12 bases separated the two germline ends. The length of the CDR3 is 14 residues. CDR1 SGHNT and CDR2 YYREEE come from the germline V gene (reference sequence).

This clone was recorded once. Sequence at one end of the junction differs from germline and may be a read error. This rearrangement joins TRBV9 to TRBJ1-2; no clear D. Per the germline V gene, CDR1 is SGDLS and CDR2 is YYNGEE. The CDR3 sequence is 13 residues long. The CDR3 spells CASSVVVGQRMYF. The DNA of the CDR3 is TGTGCCAGCAGCGTAGTTGTAGGGCAGAGGATGTACTTC.

The V gene is TRBV13, the J gene TRBJ2-7; no definite D call. The CDR3 is 13 residues long. CDR1 is PRHDT and CDR2 is FYEKMQ in the germline V gene (reference sequence). The V end lost 5 bases, the J end lost 0 bases, and 8 bases lay between the germline ends. The CDR3 nucleotides read TGTGCCAGCAGCCCTGGTTCCTCCTACGAGCAGTACTTC. Translating it yields CASSPGSSYEQYF.

The chain uses TRBV7-9 and TRBJ2-1; D could derive from TRBD1 or TRBD2 (5 bases each). Germline V CDR1 and CDR2: SEHNR, FQNEAQ (reference sequence). This CDR3 spans 15 amino acids. V lost 6 bases and J 3 bases, leaving 15 bases between the germline ends. The chain's CDR3 is CASRESGAYYNEQFF. In nucleotides, the CDR3 is TGTGCCAGCAGGGAGTCCGGGGCATACTACAATGAGCAGTTCTTC.